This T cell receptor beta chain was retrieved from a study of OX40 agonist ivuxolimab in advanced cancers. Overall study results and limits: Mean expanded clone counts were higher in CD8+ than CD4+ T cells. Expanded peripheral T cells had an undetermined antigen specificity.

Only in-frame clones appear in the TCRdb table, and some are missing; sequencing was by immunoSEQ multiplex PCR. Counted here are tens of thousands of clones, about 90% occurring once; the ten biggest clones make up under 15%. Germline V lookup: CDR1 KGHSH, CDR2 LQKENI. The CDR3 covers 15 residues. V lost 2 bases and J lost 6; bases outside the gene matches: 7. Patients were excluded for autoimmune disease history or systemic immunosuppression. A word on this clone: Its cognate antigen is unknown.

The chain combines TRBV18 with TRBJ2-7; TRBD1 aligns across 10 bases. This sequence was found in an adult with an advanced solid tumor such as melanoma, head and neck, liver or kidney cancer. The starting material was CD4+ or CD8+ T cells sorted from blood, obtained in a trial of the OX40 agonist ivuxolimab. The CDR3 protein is CASSPGDRGPREQYV. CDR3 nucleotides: TGTGCCAGCTCACCAGGCGACAGGGGGCCTCGCGAGCAGTACGTC.